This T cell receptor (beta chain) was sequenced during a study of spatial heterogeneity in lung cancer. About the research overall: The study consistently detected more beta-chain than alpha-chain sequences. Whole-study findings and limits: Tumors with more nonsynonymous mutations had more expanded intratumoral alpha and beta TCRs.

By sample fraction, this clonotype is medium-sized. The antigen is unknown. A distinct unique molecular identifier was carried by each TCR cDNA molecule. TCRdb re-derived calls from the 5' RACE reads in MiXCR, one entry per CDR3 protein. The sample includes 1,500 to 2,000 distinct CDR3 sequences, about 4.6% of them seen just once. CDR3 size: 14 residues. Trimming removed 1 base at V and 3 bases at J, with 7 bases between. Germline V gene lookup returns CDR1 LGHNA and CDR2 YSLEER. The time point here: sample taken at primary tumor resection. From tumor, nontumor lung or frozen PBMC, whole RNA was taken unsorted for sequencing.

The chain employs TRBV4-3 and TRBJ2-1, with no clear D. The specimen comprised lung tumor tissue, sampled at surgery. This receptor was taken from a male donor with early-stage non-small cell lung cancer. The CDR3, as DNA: TGCGCCAGCAGCCAAGGAGGAGACTACAATGAGCAGTTCTTC. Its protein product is CASSQGGDYNEQFF.